This entry is about one T cell receptor beta chain. The sample belongs to a study of blood T cells in healthy people across ages. On the study more broadly: Capturing about one barcoded beta molecule per two T cells was achieved by template switching.

V trimming: 2 bases; J trimming: 7 bases; junction bases outside the gene matches: 6. CDR1 SGHTA and CDR2 FQGTGA come from the germline V gene. The CDR3 sequence is 15 residues long. It was with a sample-barcoded 5' primer and a J-beta primer mix that a second PCR of roughly 6 to 11 cycles was run. TCRdb analysed the 5' RACE reads with MiXCR anew, one entry per CDR3 protein. The table shows under 1,000,000 distinct CDR3 sequences, with 46% occurring only once. The chain links TRBV7-3 to TRBJ2-1, with TRBD2 matching over 9 bases. Sequencing was carried out using blood. The clonotype originates from a man older than 75 in good health. CDR3 loop: CASSLGSGSRNEQFF. The CDR3 coding sequence is TGTGCCAGCAGCTTAGGTAGCGGGAGTAGAAATGAGCAGTTCTTC.